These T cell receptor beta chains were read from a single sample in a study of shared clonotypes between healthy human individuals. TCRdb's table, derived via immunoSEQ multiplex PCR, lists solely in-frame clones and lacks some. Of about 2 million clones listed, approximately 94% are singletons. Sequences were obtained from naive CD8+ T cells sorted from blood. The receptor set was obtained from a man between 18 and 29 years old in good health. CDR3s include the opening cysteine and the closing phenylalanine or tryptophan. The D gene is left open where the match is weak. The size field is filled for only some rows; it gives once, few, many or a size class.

CDR3aa: CASSIVSLETQYF; CDR3nt: TGTGCCAGTAGTATAGTCAGCCTGGAGACCCAGTACTTC; d_gene: NA; abundance: NA; j_gene: TRBJ2-5; v_gene: TRBV19
CDR3aa: CASRTDSEQYF; CDR3nt: TGCGCCAGCAGAACGGACAGTGAGCAGTACTTC; d_gene: NA; abundance: NA; j_gene: TRBJ2-5; v_gene: TRBV5-1
CDR3aa: CASSVAVGGDEQFF; CDR3nt: TGTGCCAGCAGCGTAGCCGTCGGAGGCGATGAGCAGTTCTTC; d_gene: NA; abundance: NA; j_gene: TRBJ2-1; v_gene: TRBV9
CDR3aa: CASANLGEGTDYNEQFF; CDR3nt: TGTGCCAGCGCAAATTTGGGCGAGGGGACTGACTACAATGAGCAGTTCTTC; d_gene: NA; abundance: NA; j_gene: TRBJ2-1; v_gene: TRBV27
CDR3aa: CASSHDRGGSPLHF; CDR3nt: TGTGCCAGCAGCCACGACAGGGGAGGCTCACCCCTCCACTTT; d_gene: TRBD1; abundance: NA; j_gene: TRBJ1-6; v_gene: TRBV9
CDR3aa: CATHGAINEQYF; CDR3nt: TGTGCCACCCATGGGGCAATCAACGAGCAGTACTTC; d_gene: NA; abundance: NA; j_gene: TRBJ2-7; v_gene: TRBV11-2
CDR3aa: CASSQGWADTEAFF; CDR3nt: TGCGCCAGCAGCCAAGGCTGGGCGGACACTGAAGCTTTCTTT; d_gene: NA; abundance: NA; j_gene: TRBJ1-1; v_gene: TRBV4-3
CDR3aa: CASSSTEKDYEQYF; CDR3nt: TGTGCCAGCAGCTCAACAGAAAAGGACTACGAGCAGTACTTC; d_gene: NA; abundance: NA; j_gene: TRBJ2-7; v_gene: TRBV5-6
CDR3aa: CASNWGRPTDTQYF; CDR3nt: TGTGCCAGCAACTGGGGCAGACCCACAGATACGCAGTATTTT; d_gene: NA; abundance: NA; j_gene: TRBJ2-3; v_gene: TRBV11-2
CDR3aa: CASSLGQGDPYGYTF; CDR3nt: TGCGCCAGCAGCTTGGGACAGGGTGATCCCTATGGCTACACCTTC; d_gene: TRBD1; abundance: NA; j_gene: TRBJ1-2; v_gene: TRBV5-1
CDR3aa: CASSPVFSDEQYF; CDR3nt: TGTGCCAGCAGCCCCGTCTTTTCGGACGAGCAGTACTTC; d_gene: NA; abundance: NA; j_gene: TRBJ2-7; v_gene: TRBV7-9
CDR3aa: CASSLQGGQGRYEQYF; CDR3nt: TGTGCCAGCAGCTTACAGGGGGGACAGGGGAGGTACGAGCAGTACTTC; d_gene: TRBD1; abundance: NA; j_gene: TRBJ2-7; v_gene: TRBV7-8
CDR3aa: CASSPLGDNEQFF; CDR3nt: TGTGCCAGCAGTCCCCTCGGGGACAATGAGCAGTTCTTC; d_gene: NA; abundance: NA; j_gene: TRBJ2-1; v_gene: TRBV6-5
CDR3aa: CASSLGGTGAYQETQYF; CDR3nt: TGTGCCAGCTCACTTGGGGGTACGGGGGCCTACCAAGAGACCCAGTACTTC; d_gene: NA; abundance: NA; j_gene: TRBJ2-5; v_gene: TRBV18
CDR3aa: CASSYPSVETQYF; CDR3nt: TGTGCCAGCAGCTACCCCAGTGTGGAGACCCAGTACTTC; d_gene: NA; abundance: NA; j_gene: TRBJ2-5; v_gene: TRBV11-2
CDR3aa: CASSQAGQSYGYTF; CDR3nt: TGCGCCAGCAGCCAAGCGGGACAGAGCTATGGCTACACCTTC; d_gene: TRBD1; abundance: once; j_gene: TRBJ1-2; v_gene: TRBV4-1
CDR3aa: CASSSRTAYEQYF; CDR3nt: TGTGCCAGCAGCTCCCGGACAGCCTACGAGCAGTACTTC; d_gene: NA; abundance: NA; j_gene: TRBJ2-7; v_gene: TRBV7-9
CDR3aa: CASSTRQGAAGPQYF; CDR3nt: TGTGCCAGCAGCACCCGTCAGGGTGCCGCGGGGCCCCAGTACTTC; d_gene: NA; abundance: NA; j_gene: TRBJ2-5; v_gene: TRBV7-8
CDR3aa: CASSPPTGTYEQYF; CDR3nt: TGTGCCAGCAGCCCACCCACAGGGACCTACGAGCAGTACTTC; d_gene: NA; abundance: NA; j_gene: TRBJ2-7; v_gene: TRBV6-6
CDR3aa: CASSHTDNQPQHF; CDR3nt: TGCGCCAGCAGCCACACTGACAATCAGCCCCAGCATTTT; d_gene: NA; abundance: NA; j_gene: TRBJ1-5; v_gene: TRBV4-1
CDR3aa: CASRGVSGELFF; CDR3nt: TGTGCCAGCAGGGGGGTTTCCGGGGAGCTGTTTTTT; d_gene: NA; abundance: NA; j_gene: TRBJ2-2; v_gene: TRBV27
CDR3aa: CSVDWNTEAFF; CDR3nt: TGCAGCGTTGACTGGAACACTGAAGCTTTCTTT; d_gene: NA; abundance: NA; j_gene: TRBJ1-1; v_gene: TRBV29-1
CDR3aa: CASTPQGNYGYTF; CDR3nt: TGTGCCAGCACCCCACAGGGGAACTATGGCTACACCTTC; d_gene: TRBD1; abundance: NA; j_gene: TRBJ1-2; v_gene: TRBV6-6
CDR3aa: CASSPVGSSYNEQFF; CDR3nt: TGCGCCAGCAGCCCCGTGGGGAGCTCCTACAATGAGCAGTTCTTC; d_gene: NA; abundance: NA; j_gene: TRBJ2-1; v_gene: TRBV4-1
CDR3aa: CASSLVGAGAAYEQYF; CDR3nt: TGTGCCAGCAGCTTAGTGGGAGCGGGAGCAGCCTACGAGCAGTACTTC; d_gene: TRBD2; abundance: NA; j_gene: TRBJ2-7; v_gene: TRBV11-2
CDR3aa: CAISGLAESQETQYF; CDR3nt: TGTGCCATCAGCGGACTAGCGGAGTCCCAAGAGACCCAGTACTTC; d_gene: TRBD2; abundance: NA; j_gene: TRBJ2-5; v_gene: TRBV10-3
CDR3aa: CASSLVGLAGRETQYF; CDR3nt: TGTGCCAGCAGCTTAGTTGGGCTAGCGGGACGGGAGACCCAGTACTTC; d_gene: TRBD2; abundance: NA; j_gene: TRBJ2-5; v_gene: TRBV7-9
CDR3aa: CASSTSVLNEQYF; CDR3nt: TGTGCCAGCAGTACCAGCGTTTTGAACGAGCAGTACTTC; d_gene: NA; abundance: NA; j_gene: TRBJ2-7; v_gene: TRBV27
CDR3aa: CASSFWHPDRGGTEAFF; CDR3nt: TGTGCCAGCAGTTTTTGGCACCCGGACAGGGGGGGTACTGAAGCTTTCTTT; d_gene: TRBD1; abundance: NA; j_gene: TRBJ1-1; v_gene: TRBV28
CDR3aa: CASSLDAYASTDTQYF; CDR3nt: TGTGCCAGCAGCTTAGATGCCTACGCTAGCACAGATACGCAGTATTTT; d_gene: NA; abundance: NA; j_gene: TRBJ2-3; v_gene: TRBV7-8
CDR3aa: CASSSPSGLAGKRF; CDR3nt: TGTGCCAGCAGCTCCCCCTCGGGACTAGCGGGAAAGCGGTTC; d_gene: TRBD2; abundance: NA; j_gene: TRBJ2-3; v_gene: TRBV13
CDR3aa: CASNGDHTDTQYF; CDR3nt: TGTGCCAGCAATGGAGATCACACAGATACGCAGTATTTT; d_gene: NA; abundance: NA; j_gene: TRBJ2-3; v_gene: TRBV27
CDR3aa: CASSYSTFFDEQFF; CDR3nt: TGTGCCAGCAGTTACTCGACGTTTTTCGATGAGCAGTTCTTC; d_gene: NA; abundance: NA; j_gene: TRBJ2-1; v_gene: TRBV6-5
CDR3aa: CSVEVNTEAFF; CDR3nt: TGCAGCGTTGAAGTCAACACTGAAGCTTTCTTT; d_gene: NA; abundance: NA; j_gene: TRBJ1-1; v_gene: TRBV29-1
CDR3aa: CASSRGSQETQYF; CDR3nt: TGTGCCAGCAGCCGCGGCTCGCAAGAGACCCAGTACTTC; d_gene: NA; abundance: once; j_gene: TRBJ2-5; v_gene: TRBV28
CDR3aa: CASSPGHASQPQHF; CDR3nt: TGCGCCAGCAGTCCGGGACACGCCAGTCAGCCCCAGCATTTT; d_gene: NA; abundance: NA; j_gene: TRBJ1-5; v_gene: TRBV10-2
CDR3aa: CSVEGGESYEQYF; CDR3nt: TGCAGCGTTGAAGGTGGTGAATCCTACGAGCAGTACTTC; d_gene: NA; abundance: NA; j_gene: TRBJ2-7; v_gene: TRBV29-1
CDR3aa: CASSYSGVYEQYF; CDR3nt: TGTGCCAGCAGTTACTCGGGGGTCTACGAGCAGTACTTC; d_gene: NA; abundance: few; j_gene: TRBJ2-7; v_gene: TRBV6-5
CDR3aa: CSGGASGLSYEQYF; CDR3nt: TGCAGCGGTGGGGCTAGCGGTCTCTCCTACGAGCAGTACTTC; d_gene: TRBD2; abundance: NA; j_gene: TRBJ2-7; v_gene: TRBV29-1
CDR3aa: CASSPAMTGSYGNEQFF; CDR3nt: TGTGCCAGCTCACCAGCGATGACAGGGAGTTACGGCAATGAGCAGTTCTTC; d_gene: TRBD1; abundance: NA; j_gene: TRBJ2-1; v_gene: TRBV18
CDR3aa: CASSQGETQYF; CDR3nt: TGTGCCAGCAGCCAAGGAGAGACCCAGTACTTC; d_gene: NA; abundance: NA; j_gene: TRBJ2-5; v_gene: TRBV11-2
CDR3aa: CAISPGVGYEQYF; CDR3nt: TGTGCCATCAGTCCGGGGGTAGGATACGAGCAGTACTTC; d_gene: NA; abundance: NA; j_gene: TRBJ2-7; v_gene: TRBV10-3
CDR3aa: CASSQGRGWGDEQFF; CDR3nt: TGTGCCAGCAGCCAAGGACGGGGATGGGGTGATGAGCAGTTCTTC; d_gene: NA; abundance: once; j_gene: TRBJ2-1; v_gene: TRBV7-2